A single sample gave rise to the 13 T cell receptor beta chains below, sequenced in a study of T cells in localized non-small cell lung cancer. Using immunoSEQ multiplex PCR, the repertoire was profiled, and TCRdb retains in-frame clones only, with some absent. Of more than 30,000 clones in the sample, around 84% were seen once. The sample was peripheral blood, taken before any cancer treatment. These receptor sequences come from a male donor at least 60 years old with stage III lung adenocarcinoma.

The rearrangement uses TRBV28 and TRBJ1-2, with D maybe TRBD1 (5 bases). Germline values: CDR1 MDHEN, CDR2 SYDVKM. The CDR3 is 13 amino acids. Trimming pared 8 bases from V and 6 bases from J, leaving 16 bases between. CDR3 sequence reads: CASSGQTRNGYTF. The CDR3 DNA follows: TGTGCCAGCTCGGGGCAGACCCGCAATGGCTACACCTTC.

The rearrangement links TRBV28 to TRBJ1-2, with a possible D match to TRBD1 (5 bases). Germline assignment: CDR1 MDHEN and CDR2 SYDVKM. The CDR3 totals 14 residues. V was shortened by 8 bases and J by 5 bases, with 18 bases between the two germline ends. The CDR3 protein is CASGYGRVGYGYTF. Written as DNA, the CDR3 is TGTGCCAGCGGATACGGCAGGGTGGGTTATGGCTACACCTTC.

The chain carries TRBV5-1 and TRBJ2-7; D unclear. CDR1 is SGHRS and CDR2 is YFSETQ in the germline V gene. This CDR3 is 13 amino acids long. V lost 2 bases and J 2 bases, leaving 8 bases between the germline ends. The DNA for the CDR3 is TGCGCCAGCAGCTTAACTTCCCCCTACGAGCAGTACTTC. It translates to CASSLTSPYEQYF. The full variable domain, with the rest looked up from reference TRBV5-1 and TRBJ2-7, is KAGVTQTPRYLIKTRGQQVTLSCSPISGHRSVSWYQQTPGQGLQFLFEYFSETQRNKGNFPGRFSGRQFSNSRSEMNVSTLELGDSALYLCASSLTSPYEQYFGPGTRLTVT.

The CDR3: CASSMDRVEKQYF. CDR3 bases: TGTGCCAGCAGCATGGACAGGGTTGAAAAGCAGTACTTC. The rearrangement links TRBV5-8 to TRBJ2-7; TRBD1 matches 8 bases. The CDR3 contains 13 residues. With V trimmed by 4 bases and J by 8 bases, 8 bases remained unmatched. Germline lookup yields CDR1 SGHTS and CDR2 YDEGEE.

The chain recombines TRBV7-9 with TRBJ1-2, with 7 bases fitting TRBD1. The CDR3 loop spans 12 amino acids. CDR1 and CDR2 from the germline V gene are SEHNR and FQNEAQ (reference sequence). Unmatched junction bases numbered 8, after V lost 5 bases and J lost 11 bases. The chain's CDR3 is CASSQDRVGYTF. The CDR3 region has the DNA TGTGCCAGCAGCCAAGACAGGGTAGGGTACACCTTC.

The rearrangement links TRBV19 to TRBJ2-3; the match to TRBD2 covers 7 bases. Germline loops: CDR1 LNHDA, CDR2 SQIVND (reference sequence). The CDR3 has 15 residues. Germline trimming cut 9 bases from V and 2 bases from J; bases unmatched to any gene: 11. This CDR3 is CASRDGGINTDTQYF. CDR3 DNA: TGTGCCAGCCGGGACGGGGGGATCAACACAGATACGCAGTATTTT.

This sequence joins TRBV7-2 and TRBJ1-1; weak D call: TRBD1 (6 bases). The CDR3 length is 14 residues. Germline V gene sequence: CDR1 SGHTA, CDR2 FQGNSA. V was cut by 5 bases and J by 6 bases, with 16 bases left in between. The CDR3 sequence: CASSPAAGVSEAFF. For the CDR3, the DNA is TGTGCCAGCAGCCCCGCGGCAGGGGTTTCTGAAGCTTTCTTT.

This clone has just one count. The chain combines TRBV7-8 with TRBJ1-5, with D tentatively TRBD1 (6 bases). Germline-derived CDR1 and CDR2 are SGHVS and FQNEAQ. V was trimmed by 6 bases and J by 3 bases, leaving 15 bases between them. The CDR3 has 15 residues. The CDR3: CASSLIRGYNQPQHF. CDR3 DNA sequence: TGTGCCAGCAGTTTGATCAGGGGATACAATCAGCCCCAGCATTTT.

The chain recombines TRBV6-6 with TRBJ1-5; D might be TRBD1 (6 bases). The length of the CDR3 is 15 residues. Trimming took off 4 bases at V and 9 bases at J, with 19 bases between the two ends. CDR1 and CDR2 (germline): MNHNY, SVGAGI (reference sequence). CDR3 sequence (DNA): TGTGCCAGCAGTTCGTTCTCAGGGGTTGGGCGGCCCCAGCATTTT. Translated: CASSSFSGVGRPQHF.

This chain connects TRBV11-1 to TRBJ1-1; D is possibly TRBD1 (5 bases). With 2 bases removed from V and 4 bases from J, the gap between germline ends came to 8 bases. Germline CDR1 is SGHAT and CDR2 is FQDESV (reference sequence). This CDR3 contains 13 residues. CDR3 nucleotide sequence: TGTGCCAGCAGCTTATACCAGGGCACTGAAGCTTTCTTT. Translating it yields CASSLYQGTEAFF. The variable domain in full, with the rest retrieved from reference TRBV11-1 and TRBJ1-1, is EAEVAQSPRYKITEKSQAVAFWCDPISGHATLYWYRQILGQGPELLVQFQDESVVDDSQLPKDRFSAERLKGVDSTLKIQPAELGDSAMYLCASSLYQGTEAFFGQGTRLTVV.

The chain uses TRBV9 and TRBJ2-7, with D tentatively TRBD1 or TRBD2 (7 bases each). Germline CDR1 SGDLS, CDR2 YYNGEE. Trimming left V 1 base short and J 2 bases short, with 13 bases between. This CDR3 contains 15 residues. Written as DNA, the CDR3 is TGTGCCAGCAGCGTAAACCAGGGGGGGACCTACGAGCAGTACTTC. Amino acids: CASSVNQGGTYEQYF.

The chain links TRBV18 to TRBJ1-2; D is uncertain. Germline V lookup: CDR1 KGHSH, CDR2 LQKENI. Trimming cost V 3 bases and J 4 bases, with 6 bases left between them. The CDR3 consists of 12 residues. CDR3: CASSPASYGYTF. The CDR3 DNA follows: TGTGCCAGCTCACCTGCCAGCTATGGCTACACCTTC.

This clone occurred a few times. V usage is TRBV6-1 and J usage is TRBJ1-6, with D possibly being TRBD1 (6 bases). This CDR3 has 12 residues. Germline V lookup: CDR1 MNHNS, CDR2 SASEGT. Trimming took off 5 bases at V and 10 bases at J, with 9 bases between the two ends. The CDR3 coding sequence is TGTGCCAGCAGTATGACAGGATCACCCCTCCACTTT. Protein: CASSMTGSPLHF.